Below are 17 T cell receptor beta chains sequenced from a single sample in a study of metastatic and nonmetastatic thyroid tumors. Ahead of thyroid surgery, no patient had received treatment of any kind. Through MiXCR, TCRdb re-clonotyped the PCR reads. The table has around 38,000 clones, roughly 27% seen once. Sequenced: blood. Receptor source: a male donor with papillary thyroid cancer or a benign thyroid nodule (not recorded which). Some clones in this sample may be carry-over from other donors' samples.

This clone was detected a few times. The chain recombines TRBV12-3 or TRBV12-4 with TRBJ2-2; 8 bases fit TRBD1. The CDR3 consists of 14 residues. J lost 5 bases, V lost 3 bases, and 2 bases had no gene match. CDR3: CASSFQGATGELFF. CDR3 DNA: TGTGCCAGCAGTTTTCAGGGGGCTACCGGGGAGCTGTTTTTT.

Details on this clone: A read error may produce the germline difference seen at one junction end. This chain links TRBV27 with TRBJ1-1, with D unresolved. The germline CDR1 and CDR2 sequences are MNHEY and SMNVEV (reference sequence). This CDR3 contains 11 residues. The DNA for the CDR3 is TGTGCCAGCAACGCGCGCACTGAATCTTTCTTT. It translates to CASNARTESFF.

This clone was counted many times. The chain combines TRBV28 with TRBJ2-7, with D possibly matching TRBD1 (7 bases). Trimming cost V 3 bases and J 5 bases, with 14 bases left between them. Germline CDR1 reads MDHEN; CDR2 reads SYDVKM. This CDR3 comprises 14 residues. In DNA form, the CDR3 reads TGTGCCAGCAGTTTGGAGGGACAGAACGACGAGCAGTACTTC. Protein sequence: CASSLEGQNDEQYF.

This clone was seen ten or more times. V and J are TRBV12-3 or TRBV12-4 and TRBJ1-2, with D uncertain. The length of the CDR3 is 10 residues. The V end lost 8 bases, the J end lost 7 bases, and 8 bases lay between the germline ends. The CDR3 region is CASFQGGYTF. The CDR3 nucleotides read TGTGCCAGCTTTCAAGGTGGCTACACCTTC.

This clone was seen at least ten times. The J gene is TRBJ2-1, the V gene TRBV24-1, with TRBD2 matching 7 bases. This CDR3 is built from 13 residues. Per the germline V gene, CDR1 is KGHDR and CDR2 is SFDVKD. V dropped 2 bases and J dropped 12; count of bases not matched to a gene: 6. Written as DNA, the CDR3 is TGTGCCACCAGTGATTCGGGGGGTCATGGGCAGTTCTTC. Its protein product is CATSDSGGHGQFF.

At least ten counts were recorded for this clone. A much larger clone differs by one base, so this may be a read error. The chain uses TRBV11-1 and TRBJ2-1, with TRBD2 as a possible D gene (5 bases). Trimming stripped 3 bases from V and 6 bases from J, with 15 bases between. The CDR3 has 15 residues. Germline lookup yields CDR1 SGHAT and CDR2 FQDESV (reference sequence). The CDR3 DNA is TGTGCCAGCAGCTTTGACGGGGTGGAGGCCAATGAGCAGTTCTTC. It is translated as CASSFDGVEANEQFF. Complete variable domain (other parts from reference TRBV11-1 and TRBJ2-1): EAEVAQSPRYKITEKSQAVAFWCDPISGHATLYWYRQILGQGPELLVQFQDESVVDDSQLPKDRFSAERLKGVDSTLKIQPAELGDSAMYLCASSFDGVEANEQFFGPGTRLTVL.

CDR3 sequence (DNA): TGTGCCAGCAGCGCGGGGGACAGACCGGATCAGCCCCAGCATTTT. Protein: CASSAGDRPDQPQHF. The chain joins TRBV9 to TRBJ1-5, with 7 bases identical to TRBD1. Germline V CDR1 and CDR2: SGDLS, YYNGEE. V was pared by 3 bases and J by 5 bases, with 8 bases of the junction left unmatched. The CDR3 sequence is 15 residues long.

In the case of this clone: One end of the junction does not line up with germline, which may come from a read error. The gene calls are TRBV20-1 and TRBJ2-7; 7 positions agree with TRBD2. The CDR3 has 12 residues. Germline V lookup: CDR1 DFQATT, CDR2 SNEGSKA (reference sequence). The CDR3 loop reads CSGEGYTYEQNF. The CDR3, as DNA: TGCAGTGGGGAGGGGTATACCTACGAGCAGAACTTC.

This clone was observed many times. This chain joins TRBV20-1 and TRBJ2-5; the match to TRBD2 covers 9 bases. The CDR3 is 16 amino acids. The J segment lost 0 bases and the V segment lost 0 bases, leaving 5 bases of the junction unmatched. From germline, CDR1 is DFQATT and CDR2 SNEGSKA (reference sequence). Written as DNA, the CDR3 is TGCAGTGCTAGAGATCTGCGGGGGGGGGACCAAGAGACCCAGTACTTC. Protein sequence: CSARDLRGGDQETQYF.

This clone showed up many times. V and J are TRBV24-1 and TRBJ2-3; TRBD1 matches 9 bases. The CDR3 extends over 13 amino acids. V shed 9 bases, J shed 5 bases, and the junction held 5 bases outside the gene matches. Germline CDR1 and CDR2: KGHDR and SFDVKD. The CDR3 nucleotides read TGTGCCACCGGGACAGGGTCTCAAGATACGCAGTATTTT. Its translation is CATGTGSQDTQYF.

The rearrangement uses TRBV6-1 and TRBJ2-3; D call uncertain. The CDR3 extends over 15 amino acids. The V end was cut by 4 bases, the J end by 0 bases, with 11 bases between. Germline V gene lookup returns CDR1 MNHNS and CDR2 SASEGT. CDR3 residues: CASSAYGLSTDTQYF. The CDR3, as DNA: TGTGCCAGCAGTGCGTACGGCCTCAGCACAGATACGCAGTATTTT.

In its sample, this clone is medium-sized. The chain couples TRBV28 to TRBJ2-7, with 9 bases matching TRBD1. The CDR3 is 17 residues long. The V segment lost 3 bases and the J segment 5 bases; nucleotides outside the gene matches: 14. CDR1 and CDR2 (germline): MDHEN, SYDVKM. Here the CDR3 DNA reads TGTGCCAGCAGTTTGTCTATAGTTGGGACAGGGAGCCACGAGCAGTACTTC. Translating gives CASSLSIVGTGSHEQYF.

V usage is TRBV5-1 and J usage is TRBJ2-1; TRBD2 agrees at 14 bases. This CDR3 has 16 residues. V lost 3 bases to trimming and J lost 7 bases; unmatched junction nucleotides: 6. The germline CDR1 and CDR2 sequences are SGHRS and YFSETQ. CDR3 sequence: CASSSRLAGGLNEQFF. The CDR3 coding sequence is TGCGCCAGCAGCTCACGACTAGCGGGAGGGTTGAATGAGCAGTTCTTC.

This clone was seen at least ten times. CDR3 region: CASSLGYEQYF. As DNA, the CDR3 is TGTGCCAGCAGCTTGGGCTACGAGCAGTACTTC. The chain combines TRBV5-4 with TRBJ2-7; unclear D gene. Deletions cut 0 bases from V and 3 bases from J, with 1 base between. Germline-derived CDR1 and CDR2 are SGHNT and YYREEE (reference sequence). This CDR3 comprises 11 residues.

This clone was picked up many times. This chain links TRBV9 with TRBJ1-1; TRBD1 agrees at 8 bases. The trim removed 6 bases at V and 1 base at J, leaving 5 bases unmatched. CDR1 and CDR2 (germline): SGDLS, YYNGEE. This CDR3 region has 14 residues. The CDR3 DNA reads TGTGCCAGCACCCAGGGGGCGGCGAACACTGAAGCTTTCTTT. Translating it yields CASTQGAANTEAFF.

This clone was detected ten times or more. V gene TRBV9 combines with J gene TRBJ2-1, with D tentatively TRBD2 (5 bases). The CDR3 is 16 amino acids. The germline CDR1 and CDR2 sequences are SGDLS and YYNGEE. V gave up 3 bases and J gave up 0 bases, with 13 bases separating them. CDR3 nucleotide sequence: TGTGCCAGCAGCGATGGAGCGGCCGTCTCCTACAATGAGCAGTTCTTC. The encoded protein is CASSDGAAVSYNEQFF. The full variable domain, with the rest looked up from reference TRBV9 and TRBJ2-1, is DSGVTQTPKHLITATGQRVTLRCSPRSGDLSVYWYQQSLDQGLQFLIQYYNGEERAKGNILERFSAQQFPDLHSELNLSSLELGDSALYFCASSDGAAVSYNEQFFGPGTRLTVL.

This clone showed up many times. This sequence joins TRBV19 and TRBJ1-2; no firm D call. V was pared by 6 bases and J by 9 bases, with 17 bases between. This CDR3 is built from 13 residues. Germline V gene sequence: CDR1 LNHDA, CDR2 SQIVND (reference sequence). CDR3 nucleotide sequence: TGTGCCAGTAGAAAAATGGGCTCCGGACGCTACACCTTC. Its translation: CASRKMGSGRYTF.